Listed below are T cell receptor beta chains from one sample, sequenced in a study of response to subunit inactivated influenza vaccine. A single record per CDR3 protein comes from TCRdb applying MiXCR to the RT-PCR reads. The data contain about 780,000 distinct CDR3 sequences, approximately 18% of them singletons. The sample was PBMCs from blood, taken 4 to 6 days after vaccination. The receptors come from a man aged 50-60 years who received an inactivated influenza vaccine. Both conserved end residues are trimmed from each CDR3. The order of the fields is V gene, J gene, clone size, CDR3 protein. Rows give clone size only sometimes, using once, few, many, or a class for an expanded clone.

V gene: TRBV7-2
J gene: TRBJ1-2
clone size: few
CDR3 protein: ASSLRTASNYGYT

V gene: TRBV7-2
J gene: TRBJ2-7
clone size: -
CDR3 protein: ASSFPRAISYEQY

V gene: TRBV9
J gene: TRBJ2-7
clone size: few
CDR3 protein: ASSVGGTGATYEQY

V gene: TRBV5-6
J gene: TRBJ2-7
clone size: -
CDR3 protein: ASSRVTRGGEQY

V gene: TRBV12-3/TRBV12-4
J gene: TRBJ1-5
clone size: few
CDR3 protein: ASSFGRVRQPQH

V gene: TRBV28
J gene: TRBJ2-7
clone size: many
CDR3 protein: ASSMSLSGASSYEQY

V gene: TRBV12-3/TRBV12-4
J gene: TRBJ2-7
clone size: many
CDR3 protein: ASSLEGSGPYEQY

V gene: TRBV7-9
J gene: TRBJ2-1
clone size: few
CDR3 protein: ASGGLDNEQF

V gene: TRBV5-1
J gene: TRBJ2-3
clone size: -
CDR3 protein: ASSLYGDHINDTQY

V gene: TRBV12-3/TRBV12-4
J gene: TRBJ2-2
clone size: -
CDR3 protein: ASSFGTGHENTGELF

V gene: TRBV6-1
J gene: TRBJ2-7
clone size: -
CDR3 protein: ASSEDGGSPTYEQY

V gene: TRBV12-5
J gene: TRBJ2-7
clone size: once
CDR3 protein: ASAIGQPTEQY

V gene: TRBV12-3/TRBV12-4
J gene: TRBJ2-1
clone size: many
CDR3 protein: ASTPREASGRVRF

V gene: TRBV24-1
J gene: TRBJ1-5
clone size: few
CDR3 protein: ATSDTGGNQPQH

V gene: TRBV29-1
J gene: TRBJ1-4
clone size: -
CDR3 protein: SVPGQGFEKLF

V gene: TRBV20-1
J gene: TRBJ2-5
clone size: few
CDR3 protein: SAHRAGQETQY

V gene: TRBV20-1
J gene: TRBJ2-5
clone size: few
CDR3 protein: SAYKGGGQETQY

V gene: TRBV6-4
J gene: TRBJ2-1
clone size: few
CDR3 protein: ASSTALTSSYNEQF

V gene: TRBV6-2/TRBV6-3
J gene: TRBJ1-5
clone size: few
CDR3 protein: ASSPWLRSNQPQH

V gene: TRBV7-9
J gene: TRBJ2-1
clone size: -
CDR3 protein: ASSSPGPYNEQF

V gene: TRBV7-9
J gene: TRBJ2-5
clone size: -
CDR3 protein: ASSLSGGGVTETQY

V gene: TRBV11-2
J gene: TRBJ2-5
clone size: few
CDR3 protein: ASSFIGTQETQY

V gene: TRBV12-3/TRBV12-4
J gene: TRBJ1-2
clone size: many
CDR3 protein: ASSLEGGYGYT

V gene: TRBV7-2
J gene: TRBJ2-5
clone size: few
CDR3 protein: ASSSAGGPQETQY

V gene: TRBV6-4
J gene: TRBJ1-1
clone size: few
CDR3 protein: ASREQGALNTEAF

V gene: TRBV20-1
J gene: TRBJ2-5
clone size: many
CDR3 protein: SAIPGQGAPETQY

V gene: TRBV20-1
J gene: TRBJ2-5
clone size: many
CDR3 protein: SATGALLETQY

V gene: TRBV12-3/TRBV12-4
J gene: TRBJ1-6
clone size: -
CDR3 protein: ASTPGLTNSPLH

V gene: TRBV4-3
J gene: TRBJ1-1
clone size: few
CDR3 protein: ASSQGGFGDTEAF

V gene: TRBV28
J gene: TRBJ2-1
clone size: -
CDR3 protein: ASSGGDRGYNEQF

V gene: TRBV12-3/TRBV12-4
J gene: TRBJ2-7
clone size: -
CDR3 protein: ASRTLAGNYEQY

V gene: TRBV20-1
J gene: TRBJ1-1
clone size: -
CDR3 protein: SARPGQIMNTEAF

V gene: TRBV3-1
J gene: TRBJ2-1
clone size: -
CDR3 protein: ASSQEPGQGLNEQF

V gene: TRBV12-3/TRBV12-4
J gene: TRBJ1-3
clone size: many
CDR3 protein: ASSLRRWGNTIY

V gene: TRBV5-1
J gene: TRBJ2-7
clone size: few
CDR3 protein: ASSLSPGKKGYEQY

V gene: TRBV7-2
J gene: TRBJ2-7
clone size: many
CDR3 protein: ASSSSGTGSYEQY

V gene: TRBV5-1
J gene: TRBJ2-1
clone size: -
CDR3 protein: ASSMGQGNEQF

V gene: TRBV19
J gene: TRBJ2-1
clone size: once
CDR3 protein: ASKALTSGGLYNEQF

V gene: TRBV6-2/TRBV6-3
J gene: TRBJ2-1
clone size: -
CDR3 protein: ASSYSQGLEQF

V gene: TRBV12-3/TRBV12-4
J gene: TRBJ1-1
clone size: few
CDR3 protein: ASTLGGQMNTEAF